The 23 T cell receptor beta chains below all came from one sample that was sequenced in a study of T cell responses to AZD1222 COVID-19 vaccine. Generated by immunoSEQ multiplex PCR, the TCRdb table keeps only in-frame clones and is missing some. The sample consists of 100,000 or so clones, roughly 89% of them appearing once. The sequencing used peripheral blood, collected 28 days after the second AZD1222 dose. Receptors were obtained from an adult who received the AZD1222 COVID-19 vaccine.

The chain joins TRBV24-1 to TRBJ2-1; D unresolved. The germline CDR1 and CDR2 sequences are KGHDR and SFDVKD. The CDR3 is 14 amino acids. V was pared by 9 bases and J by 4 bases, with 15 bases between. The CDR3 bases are TGTGCCACCCCCCGGATGTTAGATTACAATGAGCAGTTCTTC. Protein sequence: CATPRMLDYNEQFF.

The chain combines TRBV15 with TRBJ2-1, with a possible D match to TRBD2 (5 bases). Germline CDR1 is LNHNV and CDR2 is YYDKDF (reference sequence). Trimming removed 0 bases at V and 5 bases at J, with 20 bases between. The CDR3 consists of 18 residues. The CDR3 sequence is CATSRESPGSPVDNEQFF. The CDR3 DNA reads TGTGCCACCAGCAGAGAGTCTCCGGGAAGCCCCGTCGACAATGAGCAGTTCTTC.

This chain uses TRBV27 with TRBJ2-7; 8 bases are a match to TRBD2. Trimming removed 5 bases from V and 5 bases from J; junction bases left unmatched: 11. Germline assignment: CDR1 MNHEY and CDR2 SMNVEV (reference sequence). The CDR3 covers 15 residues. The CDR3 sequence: CASSAPSGGGDEQYF. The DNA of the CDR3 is TGTGCCAGCAGTGCTCCCTCGGGAGGGGGAGACGAGCAGTACTTC.

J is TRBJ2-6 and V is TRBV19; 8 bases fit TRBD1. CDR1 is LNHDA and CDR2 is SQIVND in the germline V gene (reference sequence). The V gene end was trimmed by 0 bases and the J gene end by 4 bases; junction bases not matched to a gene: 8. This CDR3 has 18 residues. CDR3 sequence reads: CASSIDGTGLSGANVLTF. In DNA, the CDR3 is TGTGCCAGTAGTATAGACGGGACAGGACTAAGCGGGGCCAACGTCCTGACTTTC.

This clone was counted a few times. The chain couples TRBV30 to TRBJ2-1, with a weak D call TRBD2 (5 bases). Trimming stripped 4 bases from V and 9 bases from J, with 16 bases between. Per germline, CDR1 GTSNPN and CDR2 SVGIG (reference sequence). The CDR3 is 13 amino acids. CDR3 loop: CAWTPGPAGEQFF. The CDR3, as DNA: TGTGCCTGGACCCCGGGCCCCGCGGGTGAGCAGTTCTTC.

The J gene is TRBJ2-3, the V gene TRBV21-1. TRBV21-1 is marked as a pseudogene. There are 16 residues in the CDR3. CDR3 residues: CASSKPIINPTDTQYF. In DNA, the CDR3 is TGTGCCAGCAGCAAACCGATTATAAACCCCACAGATACGCAGTATTTT.

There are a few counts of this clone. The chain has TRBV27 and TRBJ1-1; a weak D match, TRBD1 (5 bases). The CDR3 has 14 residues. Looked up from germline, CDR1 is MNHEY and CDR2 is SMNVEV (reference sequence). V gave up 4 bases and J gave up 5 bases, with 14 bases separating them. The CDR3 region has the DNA TGTGCCAGCAGTTCCGGGACCGCCGGGACTGAAGCTTTCTTT. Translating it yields CASSSGTAGTEAFF.

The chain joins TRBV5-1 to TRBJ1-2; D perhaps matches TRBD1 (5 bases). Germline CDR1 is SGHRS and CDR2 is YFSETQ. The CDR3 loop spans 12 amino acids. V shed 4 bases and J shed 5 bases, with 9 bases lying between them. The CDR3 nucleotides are TGCGCCAGCAGCGCAGGGAGATATGGCTACACCTTC. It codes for CASSAGRYGYTF.

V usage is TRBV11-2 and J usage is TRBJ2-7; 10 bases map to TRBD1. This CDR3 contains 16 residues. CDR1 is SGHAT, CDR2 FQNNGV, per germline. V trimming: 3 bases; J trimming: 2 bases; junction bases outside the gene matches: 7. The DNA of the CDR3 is TGTGCCAGCAGCTTCACTTCCGGGACAGGGGCCTACGAGCAGTACTTC. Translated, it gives CASSFTSGTGAYEQYF. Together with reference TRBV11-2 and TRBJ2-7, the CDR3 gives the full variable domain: EAGVAQSPRYKIIEKRQSVAFWCNPISGHATLYWYQQILGQGPKLLIQFQNNGVVDDSQLPKDRFSAERLKGVDSTLKIQPAKLEDSAVYLCASSFTSGTGAYEQYFGPGTRLTVT.

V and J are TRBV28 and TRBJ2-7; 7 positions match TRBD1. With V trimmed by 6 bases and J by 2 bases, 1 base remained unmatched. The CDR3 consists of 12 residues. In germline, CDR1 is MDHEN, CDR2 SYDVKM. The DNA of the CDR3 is TGTGCCAGCAGGACAGGGCCCTACGAGCAGTACTTC. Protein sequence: CASRTGPYEQYF.

CDR3 protein: CASSVDSGPYNEQFF. CDR3 coding DNA: TGTGCCAGCAGCGTAGATAGCGGACCCTACAATGAGCAGTTCTTC. The chain couples TRBV9 to TRBJ2-1; maybe TRBD2 (6 bases). The CDR3 has 15 amino acids. The germline V gene encodes CDR1 SGDLS and CDR2 YYNGEE. V lost 0 bases and J 2 bases, leaving 9 bases between the germline ends.

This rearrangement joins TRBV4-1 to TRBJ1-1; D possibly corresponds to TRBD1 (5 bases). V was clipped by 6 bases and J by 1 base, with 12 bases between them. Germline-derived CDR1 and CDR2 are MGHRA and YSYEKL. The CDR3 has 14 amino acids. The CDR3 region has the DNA TGCGCCAGCAGGGGGACTCTCAAGAACACTGAAGCTTTCTTT. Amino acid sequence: CASRGTLKNTEAFF.

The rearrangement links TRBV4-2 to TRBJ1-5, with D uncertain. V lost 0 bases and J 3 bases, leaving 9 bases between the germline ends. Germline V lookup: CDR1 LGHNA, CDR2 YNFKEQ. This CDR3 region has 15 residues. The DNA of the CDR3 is TGTGCCAGCAGCCAAGATGCACAGCTCAATCAGCCCCAGCATTTT. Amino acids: CASSQDAQLNQPQHF.

The chain's CDR3 is CASSGPVRGIGSYEQYF. CDR3 bases: TGTGCCAGCTCGGGGCCCGTGAGGGGGATCGGGTCCTACGAGCAGTACTTC. This chain connects TRBV18 to TRBJ2-7; possible D gene TRBD1, 6 bases. The V and J ends lost 6 bases and 1 base respectively, with 22 bases between them. Germline lookup yields CDR1 KGHSH and CDR2 LQKENI. The CDR3 has 17 residues.

The CDR3 nucleotides are TGTGCCTGGCTACGGACAGGGGGCTACGAGCAGTACTTC. Its translation: CAWLRTGGYEQYF. The genes are TRBV30 and TRBJ2-7, with 10 bases aligning to TRBD1. V trimming: 5 bases; J trimming: 3 bases; junction bases outside the gene matches: 4. The CDR3 has 13 residues. Germline CDR1 is GTSNPN and CDR2 is SVGIG (reference sequence).

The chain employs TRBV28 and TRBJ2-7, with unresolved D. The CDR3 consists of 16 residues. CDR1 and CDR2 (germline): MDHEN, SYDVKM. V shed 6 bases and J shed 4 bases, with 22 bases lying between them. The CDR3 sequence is CASREGTGPVVYEQYF. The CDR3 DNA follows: TGTGCCAGCAGGGAAGGTACCGGGCCCGTAGTTTACGAGCAGTACTTC.

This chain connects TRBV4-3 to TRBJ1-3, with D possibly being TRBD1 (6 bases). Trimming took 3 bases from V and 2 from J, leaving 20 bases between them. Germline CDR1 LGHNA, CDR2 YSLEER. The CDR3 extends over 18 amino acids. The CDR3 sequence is CASSQNPGIGGPGNTIYF. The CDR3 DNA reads TGCGCCAGCAGCCAGAACCCCGGGATAGGGGGACCTGGAAACACCATATATTTT.

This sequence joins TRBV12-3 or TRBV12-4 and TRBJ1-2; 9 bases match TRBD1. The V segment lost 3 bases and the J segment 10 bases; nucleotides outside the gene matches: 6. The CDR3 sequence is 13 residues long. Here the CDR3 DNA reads TGTGCCAGCAGTTTTAGGGACAGGGATGACTACACCTTC. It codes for CASSFRDRDDYTF.

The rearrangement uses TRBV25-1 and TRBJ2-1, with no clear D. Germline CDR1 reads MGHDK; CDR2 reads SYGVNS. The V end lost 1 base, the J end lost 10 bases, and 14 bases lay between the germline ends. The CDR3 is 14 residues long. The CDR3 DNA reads TGTGCCAGCAGTGAATTTGAAAGGATGAGGGAGCAGTTCTTC. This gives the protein CASSEFERMREQFF. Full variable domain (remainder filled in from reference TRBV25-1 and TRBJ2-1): EADIYQTPRYLVIGTGKKITLECSQTMGHDKMYWYQQDPGMELHLIHYSYGVNSTEKGDLSSESTVSRIRTEHFPLTLESARPSHTSQYLCASSEFERMREQFFGPGTRLTVL.

The CDR3 spells CASSLGQGPTYEQYF. The CDR3 DNA reads TGTGCCAGCAGCCTCGGACAGGGTCCCACCTACGAGCAGTACTTC. The rearrangement uses TRBV7-2 and TRBJ2-7, with 8 bases that match TRBD1. Trimming at V came to 5 bases and at J to 2 bases, leaving 8 bases not matched to a gene. The CDR3 covers 15 residues. CDR1 is SGHTA, CDR2 FQGNSA, per germline.

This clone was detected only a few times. The CDR3 is CASGPTGAFTDTQYF. The CDR3 DNA follows: TGTGCCAGCGGCCCGACAGGGGCGTTCACAGATACGCAGTATTTT. The V and J genes are TRBV7-2 and TRBJ2-3; 8 nucleotides align to TRBD1. Looked up from germline, CDR1 is SGHTA and CDR2 is FQGNSA. Trimming took 8 bases from V and 2 from J; bases not matched to a gene: 9. The CDR3 spans 15 residues. The whole variable domain, filled in from reference TRBV7-2 and TRBJ2-3, reads GAGVSQSPSNKVTEKGKDVELRCDPISGHTALYWYRQSLGQGLEFLIYFQGNSAPDKSGLPSDRFSAERTGGSVSTLTIQRTQQEDSAVYLCASGPTGAFTDTQYFGPGTRLTVL.

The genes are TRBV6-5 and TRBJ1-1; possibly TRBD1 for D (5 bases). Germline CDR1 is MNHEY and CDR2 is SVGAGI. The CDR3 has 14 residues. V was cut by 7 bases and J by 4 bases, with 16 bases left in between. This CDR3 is CASTQTVRGTEAFF. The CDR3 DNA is TGTGCCAGCACCCAGACAGTCAGAGGCACTGAAGCTTTCTTT.

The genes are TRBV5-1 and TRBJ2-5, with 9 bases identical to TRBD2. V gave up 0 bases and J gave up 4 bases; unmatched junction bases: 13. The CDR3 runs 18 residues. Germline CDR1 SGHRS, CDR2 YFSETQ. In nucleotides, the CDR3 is TGCGCCAGCAGCTTGGTGCTGGGTTTAGCGGGAGCAGGAGAGACCCAGTACTTC. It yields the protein CASSLVLGLAGAGETQYF.